This T cell receptor (beta chain) was profiled in a study of identical twins. In germline, CDR1 is SQVTM, CDR2 ANQGSEA. The V gene end was trimmed by 3 bases and the J gene end by 5 bases; junction bases not matched to a gene: 5. This CDR3 is 15 amino acids long. The cDNA had a unique molecular identifier and a template-switch universal primer site. Each CDR3 protein is one row after TCRdb ran MiXCR on the 5' RACE reads. The table lists hundreds of thousands of distinct CDR3 sequences, about 8% of them singletons, with over 2% in the top ten. This sample was shared with a second study, whose subject was yellow fever vaccine responses in identical twins. That work states: Twins' vaccine T cell responses were reported to seem partly convergent and partly personalized.

The specimen was memory (CD45RO+) T cells sorted from blood. The genes are TRBV29-1 and TRBJ2-1; 12 bases align to TRBD2. The clonotype originates from a woman aged 18-29 years in good health. CDR3 region: CSVDASGRANNEQFF. CDR3 nucleotides: TGCAGCGTTGATGCTAGCGGGAGGGCCAACAATGAGCAGTTCTTC.